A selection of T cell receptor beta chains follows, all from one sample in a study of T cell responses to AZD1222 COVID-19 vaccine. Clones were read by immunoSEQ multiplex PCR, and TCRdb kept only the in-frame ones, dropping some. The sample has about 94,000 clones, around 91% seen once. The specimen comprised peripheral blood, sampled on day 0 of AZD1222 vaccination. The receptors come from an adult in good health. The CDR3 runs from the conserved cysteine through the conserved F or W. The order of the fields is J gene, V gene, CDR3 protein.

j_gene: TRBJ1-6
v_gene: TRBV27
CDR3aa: CASSLYRAVSPLHF

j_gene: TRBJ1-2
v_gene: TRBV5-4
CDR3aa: CASSLVSRRSNYGYTF

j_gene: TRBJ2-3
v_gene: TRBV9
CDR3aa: CASSVRAGGTDTQYF

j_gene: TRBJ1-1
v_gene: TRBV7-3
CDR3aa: CASSPTGSLSNTEAFF

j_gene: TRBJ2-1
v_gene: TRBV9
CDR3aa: CASSVNLGAGPNEQFF

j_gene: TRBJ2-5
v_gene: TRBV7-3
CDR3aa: CASSPGQGRETQYF

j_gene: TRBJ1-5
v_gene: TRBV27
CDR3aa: CASNPQGGADQPQHF

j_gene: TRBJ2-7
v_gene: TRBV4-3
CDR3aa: CASSQDFSGGAYEQYF

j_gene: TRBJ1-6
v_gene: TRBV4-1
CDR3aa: CASSQDSGGSSYNSPLHF

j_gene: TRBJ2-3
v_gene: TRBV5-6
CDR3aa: CATKLAGRTDTQYF

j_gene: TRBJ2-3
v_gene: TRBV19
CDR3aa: CASSIVGGDADTQYF

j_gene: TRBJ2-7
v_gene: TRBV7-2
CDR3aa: CASSTGTSYEQYF

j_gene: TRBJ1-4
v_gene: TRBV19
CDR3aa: CASSHGATNEKLFF

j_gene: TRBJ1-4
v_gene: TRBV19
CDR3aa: CASSIGTGIKLFF

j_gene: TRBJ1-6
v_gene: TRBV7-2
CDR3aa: CASSPGTGSSPLHF

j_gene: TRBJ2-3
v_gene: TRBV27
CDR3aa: CESRGFTDTQYF

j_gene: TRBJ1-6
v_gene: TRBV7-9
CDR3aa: CASRRQDSPLHF

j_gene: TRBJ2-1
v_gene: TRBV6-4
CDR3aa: CASSDSMGGGANEQFF

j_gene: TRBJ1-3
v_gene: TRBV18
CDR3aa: CASSRDRFISGNTIYF

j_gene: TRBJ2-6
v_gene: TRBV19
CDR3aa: CATTLGRSANVLTF

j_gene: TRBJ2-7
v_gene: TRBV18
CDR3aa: CASSPPSSGGSYEQYF

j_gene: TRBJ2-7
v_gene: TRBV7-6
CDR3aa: CASSCNTSGGYEQYF

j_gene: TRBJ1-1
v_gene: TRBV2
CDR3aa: CASLGQGAKTEAFF

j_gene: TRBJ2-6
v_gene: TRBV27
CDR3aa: CASSLSAGQSGANVLTF

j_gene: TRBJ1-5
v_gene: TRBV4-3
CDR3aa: CASSQDEYSNQPQHF

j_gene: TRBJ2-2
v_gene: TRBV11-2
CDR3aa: CASTLHGGWAGELFF

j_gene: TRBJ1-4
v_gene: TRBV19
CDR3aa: CASRTRDRGPEKLFF

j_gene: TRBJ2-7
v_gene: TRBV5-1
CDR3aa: CASSSGIGQGAEQYF

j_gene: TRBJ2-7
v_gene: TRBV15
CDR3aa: CATSRERATPYEQYF

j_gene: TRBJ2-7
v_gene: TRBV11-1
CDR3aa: CASSSSRDRTSYEQYF

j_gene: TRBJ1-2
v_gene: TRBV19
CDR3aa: CASSKAATANYGYTF

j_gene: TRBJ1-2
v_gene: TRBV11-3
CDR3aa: CASSVGDAEYTF

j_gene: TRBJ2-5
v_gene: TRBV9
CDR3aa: CASSVATGQETQYF

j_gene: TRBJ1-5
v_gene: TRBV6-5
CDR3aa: CASRQGLDQPQHF

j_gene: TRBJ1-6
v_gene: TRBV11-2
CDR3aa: CASSFRIGSYNSPLHF

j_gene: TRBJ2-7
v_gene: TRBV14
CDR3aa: CASSQDFLTAGGEQYF

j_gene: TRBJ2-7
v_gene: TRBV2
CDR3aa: CASSAQSATYEQYF

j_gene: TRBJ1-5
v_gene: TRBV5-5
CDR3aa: CASSFEPGQGEPWSNQPQHF

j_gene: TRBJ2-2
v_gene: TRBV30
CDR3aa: CAWMGKHKSPGELFF

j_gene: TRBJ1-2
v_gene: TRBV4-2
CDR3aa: CASSPDNSGGYTF

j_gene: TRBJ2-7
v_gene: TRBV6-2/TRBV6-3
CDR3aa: CASSYAYEQYF

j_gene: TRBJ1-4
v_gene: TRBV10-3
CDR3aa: CASQSRDGEKLFF

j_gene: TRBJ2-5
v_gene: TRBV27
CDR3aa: CASSFRGRETQYF

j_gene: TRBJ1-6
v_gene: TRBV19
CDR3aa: CASSVTGDSPLHF

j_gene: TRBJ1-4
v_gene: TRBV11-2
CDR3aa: CASSLAQGRSNEKLFF

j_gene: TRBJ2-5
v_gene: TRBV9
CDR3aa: CASGRRGPYQETQYF

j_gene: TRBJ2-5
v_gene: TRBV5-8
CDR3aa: CASSFRGVETQYF

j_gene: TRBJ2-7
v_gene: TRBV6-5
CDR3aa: CASKTGPGSSYEQYF

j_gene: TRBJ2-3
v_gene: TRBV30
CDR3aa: CAWRLAEYTDTQYF

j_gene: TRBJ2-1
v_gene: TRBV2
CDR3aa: CASSDFSSGTLTYNEQFF

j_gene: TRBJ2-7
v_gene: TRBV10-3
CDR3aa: CAISPTSGGSYEQYF

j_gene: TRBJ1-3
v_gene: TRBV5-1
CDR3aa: CASSYATGSGNTIYF

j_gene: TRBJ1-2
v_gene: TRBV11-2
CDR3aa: CASSPTGFHYGYTF

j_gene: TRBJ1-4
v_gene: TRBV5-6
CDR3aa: CASSTSTGDVEKLFF

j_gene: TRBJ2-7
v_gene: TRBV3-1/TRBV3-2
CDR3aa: CASSHPQDREVYEQYF

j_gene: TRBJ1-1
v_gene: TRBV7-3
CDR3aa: CASSSGQPNTEAFF

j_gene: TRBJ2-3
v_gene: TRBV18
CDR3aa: CASRLGDLSTDTQYF